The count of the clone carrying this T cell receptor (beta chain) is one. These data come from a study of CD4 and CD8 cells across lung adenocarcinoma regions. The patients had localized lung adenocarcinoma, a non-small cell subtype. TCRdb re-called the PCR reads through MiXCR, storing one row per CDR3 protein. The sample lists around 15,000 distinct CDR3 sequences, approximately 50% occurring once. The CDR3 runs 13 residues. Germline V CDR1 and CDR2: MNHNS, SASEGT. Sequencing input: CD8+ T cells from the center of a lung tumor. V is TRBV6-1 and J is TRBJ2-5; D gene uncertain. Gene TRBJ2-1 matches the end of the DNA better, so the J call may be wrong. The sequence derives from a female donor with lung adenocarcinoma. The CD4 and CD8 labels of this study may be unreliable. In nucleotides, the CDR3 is TGTGCCAGCAGTGAAACACCTCCCCCCGAGCAGTTCTTC. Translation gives CASSETPPPEQFF.